This T cell receptor (beta chain) was found in a study of blood T cells in healthy people across ages. The CDR3 totals 14 residues. Germline values: CDR1 LGHNA, CDR2 YSLEER. V lost 0 bases, J lost 0 bases, and 3 bases lay in between. It was with a sample-barcoded 5' primer and a J-beta primer mix that a second PCR of about 7 to 12 cycles was run. Via MiXCR, TCRdb re-called the 5' RACE reads, giving one row per CDR3 protein. The repertoire holds roughly 700,000 distinct CDR3 sequences, roughly 49% seen once, with 30% to 35% in the top ten. Notes on the study in general: Versus aged donors, long-lived donors had higher diversity and more naive CD4+ cells.

Individuals who donated were healthy Caucasians from Russia aged roughly 6 to 90. This clonotype was detected many times. Its specificity is not known. This receptor was identified in a woman aged 60-75 years in good health. The source material was blood. This chain connects TRBV4-3 to TRBJ2-1, with D unresolved. The CDR3 loop is CASSQEGSYNEQFF. CDR3 bases: TGCGCCAGCAGCCAAGAAGGCTCCTACAATGAGCAGTTCTTC.